The sequence of this T cell receptor beta chain was determined in a study of human CD4 T cells and Enterobacteriaceae. Study details: Heat-inactivated E. coli, K. pneumoniae, E. aerogenes, S. flexneri, S. sonnei, S. typhimurium, S. aureus stimulated cells.

V shed 0 bases and J shed 3 bases, with 7 bases lying between them. The germline gives CDR1 LNHNV, CDR2 YYDKDF (reference sequence). CDR3 length: 14 residues. This clone was seen a few times. Findings and caveats of the study: Sharing with control bacteria was rare for Enterobacteriaceae clonotypes.

Proliferating activated T cells were sorted by FACS as CFSE-low CD25+ ICOS+ after about 6-7 days. Irradiated autologous monocytes pulsed with antigen were cultured at a 2:1 ratio with CFSE-labeled memory CD4+ T cells. All CD4+ cells other than CD45RA+CCR7+CD95- naive cells were sorted as memory, over 95% pure. Each monocyte received two bacterial particles; M. tuberculosis lysate was around 3 ug/ml. Data came from immunoSEQ multiplex PCR; TCRdb stores just in-frame clones and leaves some out. The profile covers approximately 720 clones, with 30% to 45% appearing a single time and around 25% taken by the ten largest.

This clonotype was sampled from a human donor in good health. The chain links TRBV15 to TRBJ2-3; D is unresolved. The source material was bacteria-reactive CD4+ T cells grown in culture. The sample's subset: CFSE-low proliferating memory CD4 T cells sorted after in vitro stimulation with a heat-inactivated bacterium or M. tuberculosis lysate. The CDR3 DNA follows: TGTGCCACCAGCAGAGAAACGCGGACAGATACGCAGTATTTT. Translation: CATSRETRTDTQYF.